Detailed here is one T cell receptor beta chain. Its matching antigen is unknown. Germline V gene data show CDR1 as SQVTM and CDR2 as ANQGSEA. This CDR3 has 14 residues. The V gene end was trimmed by 4 bases and the J gene end by 1 base; junction bases not matched to a gene: 4. The record originates from a study of response to subunit inactivated influenza vaccine. Study findings and constraints: The authors offered the suggestion that each seasonal influenza vaccination recruits few new T cells.

MiXCR, applied by TCRdb to the RT-PCR reads, yields one record per CDR3 protein. The sample lists around 580,000 distinct CDR3 sequences, about 12% occurring once. The source is a man aged 50-59 years who received an inactivated influenza vaccine. This chain joins TRBV29-1 and TRBJ2-7, with 10 bases fitting TRBD1. The specimen was PBMCs from blood, collected on the day of vaccination. CDR3 in amino acids: CSVVRDRGSYEQYF. The CDR3 bases are TGCAGCGTTGTAAGGGACAGGGGATCCTACGAGCAGTACTTC.